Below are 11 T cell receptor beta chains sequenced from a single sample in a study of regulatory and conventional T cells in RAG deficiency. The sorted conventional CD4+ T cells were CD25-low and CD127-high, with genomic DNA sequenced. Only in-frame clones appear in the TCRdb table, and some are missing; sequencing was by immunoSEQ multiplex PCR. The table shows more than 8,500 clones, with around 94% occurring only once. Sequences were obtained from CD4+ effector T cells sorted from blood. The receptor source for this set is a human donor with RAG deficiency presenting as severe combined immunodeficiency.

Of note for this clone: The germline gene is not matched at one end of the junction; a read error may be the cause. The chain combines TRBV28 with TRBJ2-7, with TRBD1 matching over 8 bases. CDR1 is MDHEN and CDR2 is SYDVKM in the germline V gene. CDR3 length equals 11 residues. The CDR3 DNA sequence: TGTGCCAGCAGGGTCAGGGGGCGTTGGTCCTTC. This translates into CASRVRGRWSF.

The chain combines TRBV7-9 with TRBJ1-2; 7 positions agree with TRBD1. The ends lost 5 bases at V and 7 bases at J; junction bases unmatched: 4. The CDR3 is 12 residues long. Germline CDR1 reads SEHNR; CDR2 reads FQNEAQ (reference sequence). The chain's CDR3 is CASSRQGVGYTF. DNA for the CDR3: TGTGCCAGCAGCCGACAGGGTGTTGGCTACACCTTC.

CDR3 in amino acids: CASRNPGQGAYEQYF. CDR3 in DNA: TGTGCCAGTAGAAACCCAGGACAGGGGGCCTACGAGCAGTACTTC. The V gene is TRBV19, the J gene TRBJ2-7, with TRBD1 matching over 10 bases. The germline CDR1 and CDR2 sequences are LNHDA and SQIVND (reference sequence). The CDR3 length is 15 residues. J was trimmed by 2 bases and V by 6 bases; bases with no gene match: 7.

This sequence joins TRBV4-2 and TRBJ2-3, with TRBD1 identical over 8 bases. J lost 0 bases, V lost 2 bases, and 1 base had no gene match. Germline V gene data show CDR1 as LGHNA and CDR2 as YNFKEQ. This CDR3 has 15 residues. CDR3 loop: CASSQRTGSTDTQYF. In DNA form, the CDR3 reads TGTGCCAGCAGCCAAAGGACAGGGAGCACAGATACGCAGTATTTT.

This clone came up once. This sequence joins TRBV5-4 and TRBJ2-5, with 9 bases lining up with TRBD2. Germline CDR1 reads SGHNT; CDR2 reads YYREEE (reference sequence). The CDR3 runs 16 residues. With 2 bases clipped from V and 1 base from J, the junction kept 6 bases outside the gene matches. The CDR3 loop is CASSLGTSGFQETQYF. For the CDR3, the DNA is TGTGCCAGCAGCTTAGGCACTAGCGGGTTCCAAGAGACCCAGTACTTC.

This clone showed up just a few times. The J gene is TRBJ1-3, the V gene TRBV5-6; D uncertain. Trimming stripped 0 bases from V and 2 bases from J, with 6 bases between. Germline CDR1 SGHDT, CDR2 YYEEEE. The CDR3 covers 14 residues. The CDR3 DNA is TGTGCCAGCAGCTTGGTATGGGCTGGAAACACCATATATTTT. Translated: CASSLVWAGNTIYF.

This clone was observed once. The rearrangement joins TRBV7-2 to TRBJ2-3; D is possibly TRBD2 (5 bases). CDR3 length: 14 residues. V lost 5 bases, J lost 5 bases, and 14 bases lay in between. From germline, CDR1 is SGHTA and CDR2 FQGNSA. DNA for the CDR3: TGTGCCAGCAGCGTGACTACCCGGGGAGATACGCAGTATTTT. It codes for CASSVTTRGDTQYF.

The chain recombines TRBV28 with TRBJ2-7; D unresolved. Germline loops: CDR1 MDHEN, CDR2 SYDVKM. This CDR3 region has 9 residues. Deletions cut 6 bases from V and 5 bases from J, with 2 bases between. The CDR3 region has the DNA TGTGCCAGCAGGAACGAGCAGTACTTC. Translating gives CASRNEQYF.

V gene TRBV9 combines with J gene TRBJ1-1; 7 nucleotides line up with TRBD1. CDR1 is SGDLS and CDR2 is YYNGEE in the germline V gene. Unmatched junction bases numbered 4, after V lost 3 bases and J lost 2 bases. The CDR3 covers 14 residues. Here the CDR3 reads CASSAYRGNTEAFF. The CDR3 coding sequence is TGTGCCAGCAGCGCCTACAGGGGTAACACTGAAGCTTTCTTT.

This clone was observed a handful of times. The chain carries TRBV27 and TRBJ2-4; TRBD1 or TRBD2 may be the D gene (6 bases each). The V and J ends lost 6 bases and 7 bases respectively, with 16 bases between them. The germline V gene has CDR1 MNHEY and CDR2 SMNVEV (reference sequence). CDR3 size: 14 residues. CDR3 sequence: CASREGRRGNIQYF. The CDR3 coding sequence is TGTGCCAGCAGGGAGGGCCGGAGGGGGAACATTCAGTACTTC.

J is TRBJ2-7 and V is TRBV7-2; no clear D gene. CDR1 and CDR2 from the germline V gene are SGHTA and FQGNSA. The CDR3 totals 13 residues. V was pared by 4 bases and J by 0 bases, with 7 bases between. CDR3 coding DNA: TGTGCCAGCAGCTCACCCGCCTCCTACGAGCAGTACTTC. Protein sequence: CASSSPASYEQYF.